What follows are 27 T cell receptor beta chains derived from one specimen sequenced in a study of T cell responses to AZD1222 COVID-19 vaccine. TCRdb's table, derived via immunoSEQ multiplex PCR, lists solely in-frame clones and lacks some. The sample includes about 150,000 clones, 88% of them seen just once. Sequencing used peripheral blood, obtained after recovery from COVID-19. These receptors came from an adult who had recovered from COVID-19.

CDR3 nucleotide sequence: TGTGCCAGCAGCTTTCAAGGGGGGGATAATGGCTACACCTTC. This codes for CASSFQGGDNGYTF. The chain is built from TRBV7-2 and TRBJ1-2, with TRBD1 as a possible D gene (6 bases). The V end was cut by 3 bases, the J end by 6 bases, with 14 bases between. Germline V CDR1 and CDR2: SGHTA, FQGNSA. The CDR3 covers 14 residues. Using reference TRBV7-2 and TRBJ1-2 for the parts outside the CDR3, the full variable domain is GAGVSQSPSNKVTEKGKDVELRCDPISGHTALYWYRQSLGQGLEFLIYFQGNSAPDKSGLPSDRFSAERTGGSVSTLTIQRTQQEDSAVYLCASSFQGGDNGYTFGSGTRLTVV.

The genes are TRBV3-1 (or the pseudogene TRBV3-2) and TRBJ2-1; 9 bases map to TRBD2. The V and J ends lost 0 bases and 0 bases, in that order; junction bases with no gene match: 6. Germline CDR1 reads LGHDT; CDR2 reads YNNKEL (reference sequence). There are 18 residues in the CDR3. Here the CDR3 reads CASSQDSGGTSSYNEQFF. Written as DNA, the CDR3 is TGTGCCAGCAGCCAAGACAGCGGGGGGACGAGCTCCTACAATGAGCAGTTCTTC.

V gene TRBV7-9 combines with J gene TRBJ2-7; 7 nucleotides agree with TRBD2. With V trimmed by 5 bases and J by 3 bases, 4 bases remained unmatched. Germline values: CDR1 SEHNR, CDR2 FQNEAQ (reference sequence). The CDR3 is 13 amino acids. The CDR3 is CASSPGGGYEQYF. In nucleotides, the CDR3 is TGTGCCAGCAGCCCAGGCGGGGGCTACGAGCAGTACTTC.

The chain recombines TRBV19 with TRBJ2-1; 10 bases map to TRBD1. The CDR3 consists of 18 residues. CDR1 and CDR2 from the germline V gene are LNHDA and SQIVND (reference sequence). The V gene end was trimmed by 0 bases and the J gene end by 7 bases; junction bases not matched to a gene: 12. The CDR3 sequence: CASSIDRDRGVTRNEQFF. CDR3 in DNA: TGTGCCAGTAGTATAGACCGGGACAGGGGAGTTACTAGGAATGAGCAGTTCTTC. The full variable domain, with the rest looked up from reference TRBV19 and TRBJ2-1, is DGGITQSPKYLFRKEGQNVTLSCEQNLNHDAMYWYRQDPGQGLRLIYYSQIVNDFQKGDIAEGYSVSREKKESFPLTVTSAQKNPTAFYLCASSIDRDRGVTRNEQFFGPGTRLTVL.

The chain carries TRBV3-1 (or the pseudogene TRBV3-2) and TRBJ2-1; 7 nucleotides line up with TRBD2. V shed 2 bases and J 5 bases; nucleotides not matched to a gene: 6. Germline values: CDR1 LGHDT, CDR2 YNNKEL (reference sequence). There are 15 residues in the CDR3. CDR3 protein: CASSQPGGGNNEQFF. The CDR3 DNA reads TGTGCCAGCAGCCAACCAGGCGGGGGTAACAATGAGCAGTTCTTC.

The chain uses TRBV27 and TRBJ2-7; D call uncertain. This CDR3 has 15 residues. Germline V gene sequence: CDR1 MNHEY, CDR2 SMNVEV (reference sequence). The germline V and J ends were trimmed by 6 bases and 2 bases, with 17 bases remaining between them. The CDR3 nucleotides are TGTGCCAGCAGACCGGGCCCGATACCCCCCTACGAGCAGTACTTC. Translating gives CASRPGPIPPYEQYF.

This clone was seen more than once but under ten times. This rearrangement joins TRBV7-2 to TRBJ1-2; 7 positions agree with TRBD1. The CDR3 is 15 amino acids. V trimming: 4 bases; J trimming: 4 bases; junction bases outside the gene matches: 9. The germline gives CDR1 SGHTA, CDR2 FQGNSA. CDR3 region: CASSYHRGTLYGYTF. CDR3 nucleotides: TGTGCCAGCAGCTACCACAGGGGTACGCTCTATGGCTACACCTTC.

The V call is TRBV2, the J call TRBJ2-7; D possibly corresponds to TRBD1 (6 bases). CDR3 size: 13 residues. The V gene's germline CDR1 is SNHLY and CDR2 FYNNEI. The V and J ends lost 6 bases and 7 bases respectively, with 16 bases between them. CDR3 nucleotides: TGTGCCAGCAGCCCCGAGGGGGTGGGTGAGCAGTACTTC. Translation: CASSPEGVGEQYF.

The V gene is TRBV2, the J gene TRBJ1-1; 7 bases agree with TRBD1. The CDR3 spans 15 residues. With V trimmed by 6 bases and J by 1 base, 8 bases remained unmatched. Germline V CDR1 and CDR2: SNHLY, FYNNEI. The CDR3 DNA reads TGTGCCAGCAGGCCCTTAGGACAGGCGAACACTGAAGCTTTCTTT. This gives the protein CASRPLGQANTEAFF.

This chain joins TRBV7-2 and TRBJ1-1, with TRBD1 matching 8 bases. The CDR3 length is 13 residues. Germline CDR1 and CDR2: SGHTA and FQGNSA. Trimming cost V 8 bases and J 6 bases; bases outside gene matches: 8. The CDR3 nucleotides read TGTGCCAGCGCCCCGACAGGGGCCCCTGAAGCTTTCTTT. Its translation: CASAPTGAPEAFF. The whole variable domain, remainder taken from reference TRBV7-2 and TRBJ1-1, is GAGVSQSPSNKVTEKGKDVELRCDPISGHTALYWYRQSLGQGLEFLIYFQGNSAPDKSGLPSDRFSAERTGGSVSTLTIQRTQQEDSAVYLCASAPTGAPEAFFGQGTRLTVV.

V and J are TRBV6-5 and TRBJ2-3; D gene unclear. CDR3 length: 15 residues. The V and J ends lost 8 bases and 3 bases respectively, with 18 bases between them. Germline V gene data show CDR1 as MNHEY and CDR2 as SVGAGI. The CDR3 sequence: CASSQVGALTDTQYF. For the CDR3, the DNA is TGTGCCAGCTCTCAAGTGGGTGCATTGACAGATACGCAGTATTTT.

CDR3 sequence: CASVSGGDEQYF. The CDR3 nucleotides read TGTGCCAGCGTTTCAGGGGGCGACGAGCAGTACTTC. The chain combines TRBV7-9 with TRBJ2-7, with 8 nucleotides matching TRBD1. This CDR3 has 12 residues. The V segment lost 8 bases and the J segment 5 bases; nucleotides outside the gene matches: 5. Germline assignment: CDR1 SEHNR and CDR2 FQNEAQ (reference sequence).

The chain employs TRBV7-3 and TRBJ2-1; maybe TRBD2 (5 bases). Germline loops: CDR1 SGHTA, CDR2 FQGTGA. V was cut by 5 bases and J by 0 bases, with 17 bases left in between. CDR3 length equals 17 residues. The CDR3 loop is CASSPTGVGGSYNEQFF. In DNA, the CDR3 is TGTGCCAGCAGCCCAACCGGGGTCGGAGGCTCCTACAATGAGCAGTTCTTC.

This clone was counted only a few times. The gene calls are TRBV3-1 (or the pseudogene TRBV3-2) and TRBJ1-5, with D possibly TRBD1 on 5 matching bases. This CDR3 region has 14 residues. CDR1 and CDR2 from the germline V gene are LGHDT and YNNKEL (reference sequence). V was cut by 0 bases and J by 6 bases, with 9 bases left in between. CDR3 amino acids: CASSQDPGGQPQHF. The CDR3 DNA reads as TGTGCCAGCAGCCAAGACCCTGGGGGTCAGCCCCAGCATTTT.

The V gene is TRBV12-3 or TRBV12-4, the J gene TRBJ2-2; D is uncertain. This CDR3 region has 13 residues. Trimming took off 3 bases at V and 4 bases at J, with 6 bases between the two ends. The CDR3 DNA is TGTGCCAGCAGTTTTGTAAGCACCGGGGAGCTGTTTTTT. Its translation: CASSFVSTGELFF.

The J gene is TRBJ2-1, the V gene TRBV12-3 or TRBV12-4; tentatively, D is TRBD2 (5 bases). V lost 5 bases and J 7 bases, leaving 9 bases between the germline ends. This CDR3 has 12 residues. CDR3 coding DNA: TGTGCCAGCAGTCCCACTAGAAATGAGCAGTTCTTC. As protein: CASSPTRNEQFF.

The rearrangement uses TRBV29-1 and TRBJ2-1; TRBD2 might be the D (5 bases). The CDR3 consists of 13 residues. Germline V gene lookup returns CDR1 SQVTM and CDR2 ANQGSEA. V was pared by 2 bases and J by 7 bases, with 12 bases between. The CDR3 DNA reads TGCAGCGTTGAAAGAGTAGCGCTAAATGAGCAGTTCTTC. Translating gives CSVERVALNEQFF.

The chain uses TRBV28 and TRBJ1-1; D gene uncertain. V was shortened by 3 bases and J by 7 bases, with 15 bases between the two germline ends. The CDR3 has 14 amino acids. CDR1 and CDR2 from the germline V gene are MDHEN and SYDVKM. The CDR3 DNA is TGTGCCAGCAGTTTCACCCCGAGGACGGGTGAAGCTTTCTTT. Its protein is CASSFTPRTGEAFF.

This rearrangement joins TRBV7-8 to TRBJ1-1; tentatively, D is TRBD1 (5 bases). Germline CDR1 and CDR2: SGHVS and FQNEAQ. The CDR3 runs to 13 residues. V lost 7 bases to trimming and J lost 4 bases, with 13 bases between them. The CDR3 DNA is TGTGCCAGCAATATTATGCAGGGCACTGAAGCTTTCTTT. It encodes CASNIMQGTEAFF.

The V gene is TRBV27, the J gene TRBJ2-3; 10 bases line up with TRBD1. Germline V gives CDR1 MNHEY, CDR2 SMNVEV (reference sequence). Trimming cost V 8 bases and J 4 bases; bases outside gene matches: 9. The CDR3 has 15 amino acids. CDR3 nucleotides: TGTGCCAGCCTCTCGGGACAGGGGAACGCAGATACGCAGTATTTT. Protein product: CASLSGQGNADTQYF.

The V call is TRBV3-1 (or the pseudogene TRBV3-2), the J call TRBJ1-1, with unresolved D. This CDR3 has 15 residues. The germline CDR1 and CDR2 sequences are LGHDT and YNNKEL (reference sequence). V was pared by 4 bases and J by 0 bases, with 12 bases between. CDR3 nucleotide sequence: TGTGCCAGCAGCCCCGCAGCCTGGGTGAACACTGAAGCTTTCTTT. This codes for CASSPAAWVNTEAFF.

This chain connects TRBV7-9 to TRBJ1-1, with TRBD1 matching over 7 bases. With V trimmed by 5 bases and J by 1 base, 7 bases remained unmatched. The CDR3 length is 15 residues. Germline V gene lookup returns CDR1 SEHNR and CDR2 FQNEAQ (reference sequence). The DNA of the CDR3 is TGTGCCAGCAGCCCCTGGGACAGACAGAACACTGAAGCTTTCTTT. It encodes CASSPWDRQNTEAFF.

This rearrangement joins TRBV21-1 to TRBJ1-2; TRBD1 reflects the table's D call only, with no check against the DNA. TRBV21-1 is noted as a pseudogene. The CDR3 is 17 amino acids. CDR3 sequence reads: CASSRGQGSSLNYGYTF. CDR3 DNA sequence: TGTGCCAGCAGCAGGGGACAGGGGAGCTCTCTTAACTATGGCTACACCTTC.

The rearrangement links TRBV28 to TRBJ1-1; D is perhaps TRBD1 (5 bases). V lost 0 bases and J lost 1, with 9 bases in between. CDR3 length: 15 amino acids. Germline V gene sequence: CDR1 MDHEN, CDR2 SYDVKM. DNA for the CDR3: TGTGCCAGCAGTTTATGGTTGACAGAGAACACTGAAGCTTTCTTT. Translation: CASSLWLTENTEAFF.

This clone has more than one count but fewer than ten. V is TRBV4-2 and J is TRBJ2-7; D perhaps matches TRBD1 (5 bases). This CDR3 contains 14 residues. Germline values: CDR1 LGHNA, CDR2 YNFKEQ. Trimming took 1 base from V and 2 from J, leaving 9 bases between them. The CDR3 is CASSQVGQPYEQYF. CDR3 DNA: TGTGCCAGCAGCCAAGTGGGGCAGCCCTACGAGCAGTACTTC.

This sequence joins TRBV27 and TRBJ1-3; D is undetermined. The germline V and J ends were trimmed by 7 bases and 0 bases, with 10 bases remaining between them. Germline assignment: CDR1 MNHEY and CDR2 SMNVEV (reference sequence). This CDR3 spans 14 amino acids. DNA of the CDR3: TGTGCCAGCACCGGGCTGAGCTCTGGAAACACCATATATTTT. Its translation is CASTGLSSGNTIYF.

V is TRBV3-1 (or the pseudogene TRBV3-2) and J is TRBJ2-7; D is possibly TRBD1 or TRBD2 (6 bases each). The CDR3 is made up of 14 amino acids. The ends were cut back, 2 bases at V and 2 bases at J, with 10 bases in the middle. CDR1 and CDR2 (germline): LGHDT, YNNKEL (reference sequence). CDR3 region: CASSQPGDTYEQYF. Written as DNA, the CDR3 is TGTGCCAGCAGCCAACCGGGGGACACCTACGAGCAGTACTTC.